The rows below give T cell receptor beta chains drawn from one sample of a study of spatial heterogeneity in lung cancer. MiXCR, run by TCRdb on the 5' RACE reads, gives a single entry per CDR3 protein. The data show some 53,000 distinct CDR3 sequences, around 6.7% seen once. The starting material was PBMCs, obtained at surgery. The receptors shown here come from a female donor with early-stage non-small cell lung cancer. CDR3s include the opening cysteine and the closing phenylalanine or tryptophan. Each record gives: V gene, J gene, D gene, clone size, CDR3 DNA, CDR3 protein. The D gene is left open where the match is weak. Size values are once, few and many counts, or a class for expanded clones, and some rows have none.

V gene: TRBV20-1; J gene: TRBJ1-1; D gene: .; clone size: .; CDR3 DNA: TGCAGTGCTAGAGGACATCGGGACACTGAAGCTTTCTTT; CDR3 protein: CSARGHRDTEAFF
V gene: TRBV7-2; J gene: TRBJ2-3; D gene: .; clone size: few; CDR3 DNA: TGTGCCAGCAGCTTAATTTCATCAGATACGCAGTATTTT; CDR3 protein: CASSLISSDTQYF
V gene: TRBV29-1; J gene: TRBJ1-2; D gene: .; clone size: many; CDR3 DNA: TGCAGCGTTGAAGATAGACTCTACACCTTC; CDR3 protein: CSVEDRLYTF
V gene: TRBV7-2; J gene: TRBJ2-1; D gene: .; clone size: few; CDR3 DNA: TGTGCCAGCACCCTTATTAGTAGAGATCGGGAGCAGTTCTTC; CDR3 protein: CASTLISRDREQFF
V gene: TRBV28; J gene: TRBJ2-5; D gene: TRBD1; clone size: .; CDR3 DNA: TGTGCCAGCAGTTTGGACAGGGGGCAGATCCAAGAGACCCAGTACTTC; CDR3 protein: CASSLDRGQIQETQYF
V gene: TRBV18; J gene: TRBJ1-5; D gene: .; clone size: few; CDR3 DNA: TGTGCCAGCTCATCGAGTCACGGCGACAGGCGTCGGCCCCAGCATTTT; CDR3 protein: CASSSSHGDRRRPQHF
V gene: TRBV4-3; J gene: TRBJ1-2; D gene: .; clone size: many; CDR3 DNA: TGCGCCAGCAGCCAAGATGAAGGGGCGGACTATGGCTACACCTTC; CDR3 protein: CASSQDEGADYGYTF
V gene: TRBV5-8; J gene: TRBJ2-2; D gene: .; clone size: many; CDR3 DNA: TGTGCCAGCAGCTTGTGGGATTCCCCCACCGGGGAGCTGTTTTTT; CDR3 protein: CASSLWDSPTGELFF
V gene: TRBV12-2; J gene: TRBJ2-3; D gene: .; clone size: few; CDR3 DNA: TGTGCAAGTCGCTTAGAGAGGAAGACAGATACGCAGTATTTT; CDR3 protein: CASRLERKTDTQYF
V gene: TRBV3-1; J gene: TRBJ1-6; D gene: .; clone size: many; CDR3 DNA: TGTGCCAGCAGCCCCCCGCCGGGACTAAGGAATTCACCCCTCCACTTT; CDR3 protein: CASSPPPGLRNSPLHF
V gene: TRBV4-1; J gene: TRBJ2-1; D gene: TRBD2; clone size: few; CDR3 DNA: TGCGCCAGCAGCCAAGGGACTAGCGGGGGGGGTGAGCAGTTCTTC; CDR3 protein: CASSQGTSGGGEQFF
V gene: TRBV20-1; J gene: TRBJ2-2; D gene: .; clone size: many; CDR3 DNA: TGCAGTGCTAGGGGTCAGGACAGATACACCGGGGAGCTGTTTTTT; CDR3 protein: CSARGQDRYTGELFF
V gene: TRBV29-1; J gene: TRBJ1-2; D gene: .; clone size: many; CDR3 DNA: TGCAGCGTTGAACCCCTTTCTTTC; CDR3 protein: CSVEPLSF
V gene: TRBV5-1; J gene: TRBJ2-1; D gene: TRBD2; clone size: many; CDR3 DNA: TGCGCCAGCAGCTTGAACAGCGGGGGTGATGAGCAGTTCTTC; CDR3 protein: CASSLNSGGDEQFF
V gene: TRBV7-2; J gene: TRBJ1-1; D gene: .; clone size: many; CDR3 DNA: TGTGCCAGCAGCTCCCAAGCGGGAAGAAATACTGAAGCTTTCTTT; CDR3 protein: CASSSQAGRNTEAFF
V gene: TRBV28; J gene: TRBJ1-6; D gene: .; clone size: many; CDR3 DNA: TGTGCCAGCAGTACGGGGCTAACACTGCTCTATTCACCCCTCCACTTT; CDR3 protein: CASSTGLTLLYSPLHF
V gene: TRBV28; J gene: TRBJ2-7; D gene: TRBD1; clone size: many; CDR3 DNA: TGTGCCAGCAAATACCGGGACAGGGCTTTCTCCGAGCAGTACTTC; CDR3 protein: CASKYRDRAFSEQYF
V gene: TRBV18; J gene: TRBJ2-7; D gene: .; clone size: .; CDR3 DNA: TGTGCCAGTCCGGACCGAACAACAACCTACGAGCAGTACTTC; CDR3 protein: CASPDRTTTYEQYF
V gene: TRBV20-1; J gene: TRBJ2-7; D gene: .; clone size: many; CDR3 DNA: TGCAGTGCCCCGGACCTCCGGGGACACTCCTACGAGCAGTACTTC; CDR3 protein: CSAPDLRGHSYEQYF
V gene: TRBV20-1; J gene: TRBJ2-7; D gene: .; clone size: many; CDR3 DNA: TGCAGTGCTACCCCAGGGGGGAGTTCAACCTACGAGCAGTACTTC; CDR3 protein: CSATPGGSSTYEQYF
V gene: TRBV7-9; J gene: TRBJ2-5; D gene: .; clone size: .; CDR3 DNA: TGTGCCAGCAGCTTAGCGCCCGTTCTAGAGACCCAGTACTTC; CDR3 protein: CASSLAPVLETQYF
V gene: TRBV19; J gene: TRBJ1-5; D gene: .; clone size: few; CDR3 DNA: TGTGCCACCTCGGAGGGGTATCAGCCCCAGCATTTT; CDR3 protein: CATSEGYQPQHF
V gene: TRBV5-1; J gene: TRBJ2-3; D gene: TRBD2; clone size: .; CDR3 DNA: TGCGCCAGCAGCTTGTCGGGGGGACTTGGCACAGATACGCAGTATTTT; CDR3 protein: CASSLSGGLGTDTQYF
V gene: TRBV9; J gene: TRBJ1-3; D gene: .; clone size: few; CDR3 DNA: TGTGCCAGCAGCGCCGTCTTGTTTGGAAACACCATATATTTT; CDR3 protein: CASSAVLFGNTIYF
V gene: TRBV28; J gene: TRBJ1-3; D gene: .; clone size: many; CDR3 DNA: TGTGCCAGCACCCCAAACCAGTCCTCTGGAAACACCATATATTTT; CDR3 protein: CASTPNQSSGNTIYF
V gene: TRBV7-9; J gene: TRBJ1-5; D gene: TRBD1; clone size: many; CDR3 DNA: TGTGCCAGCAGCTTAGGGACAGGGCTATGGCCCCAGCATTTT; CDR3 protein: CASSLGTGLWPQHF
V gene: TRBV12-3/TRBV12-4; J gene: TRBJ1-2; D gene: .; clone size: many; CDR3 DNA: TGTGCCAGCACCGACAGTTTCTATGGCTACACCTTC; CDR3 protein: CASTDSFYGYTF
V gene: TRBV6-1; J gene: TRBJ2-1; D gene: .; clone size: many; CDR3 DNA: TGTGCCAGCAGTCCCCGAGGAACAGGCTCCTACAATGAGCAGTTCTTC; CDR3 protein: CASSPRGTGSYNEQFF
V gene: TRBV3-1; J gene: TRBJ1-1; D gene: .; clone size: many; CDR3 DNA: TGTGCCAGCAGCCCACCGGGACAAATCGAAGCTTTCTTT; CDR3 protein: CASSPPGQIEAFF
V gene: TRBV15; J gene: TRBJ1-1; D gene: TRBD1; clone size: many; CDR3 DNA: TGTGCCACCAGCCTTATTAGGGGGCCGTATGAAGCTTTCTTT; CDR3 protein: CATSLIRGPYEAFF
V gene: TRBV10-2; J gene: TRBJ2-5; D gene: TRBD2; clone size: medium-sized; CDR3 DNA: TGCGCCAGCAGTAAGGGCGGGGGGACCCAAGAGACCCAGTACTTC; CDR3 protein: CASSKGGGTQETQYF
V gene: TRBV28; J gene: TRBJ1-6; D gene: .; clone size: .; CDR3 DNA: TGTGCCAGCACTCCTCTCGGCCAGGGTAGCACACCCCTCCACTTT; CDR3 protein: CASTPLGQGSTPLHF
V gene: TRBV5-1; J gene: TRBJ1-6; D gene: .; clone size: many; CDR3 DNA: TGCGCCAGCAGCTTGGAGGCAGGCAGTAATTCACCCCTCCACTTT; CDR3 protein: CASSLEAGSNSPLHF
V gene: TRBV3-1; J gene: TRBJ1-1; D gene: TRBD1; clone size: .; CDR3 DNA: TGTGCCAGCAGCCAAGATCCGACAGGGGTGAACACTGAAGCTTTCTTT; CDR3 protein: CASSQDPTGVNTEAFF
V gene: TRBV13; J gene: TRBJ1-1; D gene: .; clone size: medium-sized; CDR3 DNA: TGTGCCAGCAGCCACGATGTGGGGACCGTCAGAAATACTGAAGCTTTCTTT; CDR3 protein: CASSHDVGTVRNTEAFF
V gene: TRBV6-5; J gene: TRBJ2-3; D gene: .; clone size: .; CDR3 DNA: TGTGCCAGCACCAAAACCTTTCGGACAGATACGCAGTATTTT; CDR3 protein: CASTKTFRTDTQYF
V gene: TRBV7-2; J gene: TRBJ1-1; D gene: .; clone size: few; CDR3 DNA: TGTGCCAGCAGCTTCCAGGGCTTGAACACTGAAGCTTTCTTT; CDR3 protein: CASSFQGLNTEAFF
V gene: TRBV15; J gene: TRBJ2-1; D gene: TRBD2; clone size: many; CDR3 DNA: TGTGCCACTGGAAAGGGCGGGGGCTACAATGAGCAGTTCTTC; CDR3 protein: CATGKGGGYNEQFF
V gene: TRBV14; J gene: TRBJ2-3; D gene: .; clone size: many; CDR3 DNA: TGTGCCAGCAGCCAAGATCCGGCTTTGGATACGCAGTATTTT; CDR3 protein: CASSQDPALDTQYF
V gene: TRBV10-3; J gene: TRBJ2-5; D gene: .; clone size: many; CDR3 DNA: TGTGCCATCAGTGAGTCGGTAGTACCAGAGACCCAGTACTTC; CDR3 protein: CAISESVVPETQYF
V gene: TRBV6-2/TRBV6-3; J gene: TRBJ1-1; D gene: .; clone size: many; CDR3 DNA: TGTGCCAGCCGGAACGGGTACACTGAAGCTTTCTTT; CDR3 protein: CASRNGYTEAFF
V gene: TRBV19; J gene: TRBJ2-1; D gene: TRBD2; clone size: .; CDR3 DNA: TGTGCCAGTAGTACGACTAGCGGGGGCGGCAACAATGAGCAGTTCTTC; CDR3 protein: CASSTTSGGGNNEQFF
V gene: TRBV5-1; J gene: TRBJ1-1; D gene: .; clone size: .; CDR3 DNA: TGCGCCAGCAGCTTGTGGCCGAACACTGAAGCTTTCTTT; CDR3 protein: CASSLWPNTEAFF
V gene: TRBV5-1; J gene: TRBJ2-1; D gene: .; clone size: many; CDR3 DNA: TGCGCCAGCAGCTTGGACAGCTCCTACAATGAGCAGTTCTTC; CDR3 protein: CASSLDSSYNEQFF
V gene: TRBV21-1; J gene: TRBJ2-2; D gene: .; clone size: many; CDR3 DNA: TGTGCCAGCAGCAAAAAAGATAGGGATCCAGGAGAACCCTACCCCGGGGAGCTGTTTTTT; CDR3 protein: CASSKKDRDPGEPYPGELFF
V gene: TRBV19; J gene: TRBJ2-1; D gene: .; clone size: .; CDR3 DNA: TGTGCCAGTACCCCCGGGTCGACCTACAATGAGCAGTTCTTC; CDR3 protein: CASTPGSTYNEQFF
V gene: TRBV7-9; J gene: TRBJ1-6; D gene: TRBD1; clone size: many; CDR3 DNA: TGTGCCAGCAGCCCGGGGGACAGAAATAATTCACCCCTCCACTTT; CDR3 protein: CASSPGDRNNSPLHF
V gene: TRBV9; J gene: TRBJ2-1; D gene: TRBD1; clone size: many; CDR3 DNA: TGTGCCAGCAGCGACCCGGGACAGGGGGCGAGCTCCTACAATGAGCAGTTCTTC; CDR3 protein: CASSDPGQGASSYNEQFF
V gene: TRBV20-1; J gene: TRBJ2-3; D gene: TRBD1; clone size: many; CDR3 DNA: TGCAGTGCTACCGACAGGGGCGGGACAGATACGCAGTATTTT; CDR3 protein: CSATDRGGTDTQYF
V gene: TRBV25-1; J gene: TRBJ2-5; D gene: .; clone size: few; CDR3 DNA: TGTGCCAGCAGTGAAGTATCGGGGGCAGTCCAAGAGACCCAGTACTTC; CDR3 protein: CASSEVSGAVQETQYF
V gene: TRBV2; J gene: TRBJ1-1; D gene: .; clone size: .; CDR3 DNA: TGTGCCAACAGTGAAAACACCCCGGGTACTGAAGCTTTCTTT; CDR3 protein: CANSENTPGTEAFF
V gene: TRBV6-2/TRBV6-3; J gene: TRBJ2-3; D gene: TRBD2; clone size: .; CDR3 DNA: TGTGCCAGCAGTTCGTCCGGGACTAGGACAGATACGCAGTATTTT; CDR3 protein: CASSSSGTRTDTQYF
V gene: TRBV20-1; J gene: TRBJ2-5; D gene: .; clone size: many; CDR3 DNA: TGCAGTGCTAGAGCTATAACAGGGCTGGAGACCCAGTACTTC; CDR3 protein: CSARAITGLETQYF
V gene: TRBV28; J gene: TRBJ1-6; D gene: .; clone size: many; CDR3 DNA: TGTGCCAGCAAGCCGCGGCATAATTCACCCCTCCACTTT; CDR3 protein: CASKPRHNSPLHF
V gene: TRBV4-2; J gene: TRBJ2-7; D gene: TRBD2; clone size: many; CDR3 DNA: TGTGCCAGCAGCCAGGCGGGTAGCGGGGACTACGAGCAGTACTTC; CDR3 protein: CASSQAGSGDYEQYF
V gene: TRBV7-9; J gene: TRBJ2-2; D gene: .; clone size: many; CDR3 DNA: TGTGCCAGCAGCTTAGTGGAGGAGACCGGGGAGCTGTTTTTT; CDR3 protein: CASSLVEETGELFF
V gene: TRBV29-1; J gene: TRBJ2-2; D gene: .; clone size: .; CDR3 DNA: TGCAGCGTTGAAGATAGGCGGACACCAACCGGGGAGCTGTTTTTT; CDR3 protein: CSVEDRRTPTGELFF
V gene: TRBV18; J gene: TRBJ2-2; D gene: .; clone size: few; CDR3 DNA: TGTGCCAGCTCACCACAAGAAAGCGTGAACACCGGGGAGCTGTTTTTT; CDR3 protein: CASSPQESVNTGELFF